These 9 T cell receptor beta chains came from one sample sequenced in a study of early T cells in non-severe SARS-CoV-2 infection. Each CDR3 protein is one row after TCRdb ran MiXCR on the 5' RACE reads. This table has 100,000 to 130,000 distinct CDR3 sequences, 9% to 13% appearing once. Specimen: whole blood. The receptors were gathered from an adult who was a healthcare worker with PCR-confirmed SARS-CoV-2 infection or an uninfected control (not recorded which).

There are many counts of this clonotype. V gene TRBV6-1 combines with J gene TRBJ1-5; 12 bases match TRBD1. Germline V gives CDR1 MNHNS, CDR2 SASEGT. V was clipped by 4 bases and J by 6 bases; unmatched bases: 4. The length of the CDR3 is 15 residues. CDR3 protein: CASSARDRGRQPQHF. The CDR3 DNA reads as TGTGCCAGCAGTGCCCGGGACAGGGGGCGTCAGCCCCAGCATTTT.

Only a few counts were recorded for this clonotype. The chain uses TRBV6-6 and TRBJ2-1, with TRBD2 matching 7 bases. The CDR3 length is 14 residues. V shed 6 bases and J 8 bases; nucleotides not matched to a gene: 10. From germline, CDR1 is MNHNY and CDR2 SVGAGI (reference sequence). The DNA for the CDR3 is TGTGCCAGCAGGGAGCGGGACCTTTTCCATGAGCAGTTCTTC. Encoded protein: CASRERDLFHEQFF.

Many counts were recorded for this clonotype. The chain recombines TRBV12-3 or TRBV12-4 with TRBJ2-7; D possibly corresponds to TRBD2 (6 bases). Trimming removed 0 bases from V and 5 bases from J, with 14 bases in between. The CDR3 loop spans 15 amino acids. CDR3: CASSLALGGINEQYF. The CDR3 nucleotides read TGTGCCAGCAGTTTAGCGCTGGGGGGAATCAACGAGCAGTACTTC.

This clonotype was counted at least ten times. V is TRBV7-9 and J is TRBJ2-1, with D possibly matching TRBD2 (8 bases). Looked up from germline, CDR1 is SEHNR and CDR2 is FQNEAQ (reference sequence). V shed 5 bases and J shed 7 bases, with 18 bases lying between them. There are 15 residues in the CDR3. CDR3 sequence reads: CASSQGGSGKNEQFF. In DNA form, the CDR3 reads TGTGCCAGCAGCCAGGGGGGTAGCGGGAAAAATGAGCAGTTCTTC. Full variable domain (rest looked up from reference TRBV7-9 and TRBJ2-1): DTGVSQNPRHKITKRGQNVTFRCDPISEHNRLYWYRQTLGQGPEFLTYFQNEAQLEKSRLLSDRFSAERPKGSFSTLEIQRTEQGDSAMYLCASSQGGSGKNEQFFGPGTRLTVL.

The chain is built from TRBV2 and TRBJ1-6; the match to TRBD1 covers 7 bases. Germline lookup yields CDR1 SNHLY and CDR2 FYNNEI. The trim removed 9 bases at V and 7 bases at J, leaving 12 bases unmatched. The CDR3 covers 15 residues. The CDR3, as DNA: TGTGCCAGTAGCTGGGACAGCCCTGGGAATTCACCCCTCCACTTT. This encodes CASSWDSPGNSPLHF.

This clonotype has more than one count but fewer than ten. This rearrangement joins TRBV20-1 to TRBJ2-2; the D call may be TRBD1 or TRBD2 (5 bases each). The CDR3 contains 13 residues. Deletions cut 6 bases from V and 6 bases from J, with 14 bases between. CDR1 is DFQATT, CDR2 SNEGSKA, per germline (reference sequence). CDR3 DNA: TGCAGTGCGCCTTCGTTGGGGGCCGGGGAGCTGTTTTTT. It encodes CSAPSLGAGELFF.

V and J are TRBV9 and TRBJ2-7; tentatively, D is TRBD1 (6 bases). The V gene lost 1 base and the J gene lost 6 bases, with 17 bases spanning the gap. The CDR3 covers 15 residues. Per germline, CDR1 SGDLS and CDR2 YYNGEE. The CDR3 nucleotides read TGTGCCAGCAGCGTAACCGTACAGGGTCCCAGCGAGCAGTACTTC. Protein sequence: CASSVTVQGPSEQYF.

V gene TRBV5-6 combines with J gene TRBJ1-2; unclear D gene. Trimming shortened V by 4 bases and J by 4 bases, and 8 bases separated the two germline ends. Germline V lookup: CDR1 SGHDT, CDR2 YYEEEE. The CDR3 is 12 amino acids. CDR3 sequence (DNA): TGTGCCAGCAGCGGGAGAAGCTATGGCTACACCTTC. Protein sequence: CASSGRSYGYTF.

The CDR3 nucleotides are TGTGCCAGCAGTCGACAGGGGGCATGGGAAAAACTGTTTTTT. It translates to CASSRQGAWEKLFF. This rearrangement joins TRBV12-3 or TRBV12-4 to TRBJ1-4; 10 nucleotides agree with TRBD1. The junction had 5 bases not matched to a gene; V was cut back by 5 bases and J by 8 bases. The CDR3 runs to 14 residues.